This TCR beta chain was obtained from a study of blood T cell repertoires in COVID-19. On the study more broadly: Collection of acute and convalescent COVID-19 samples took place in the United States, Italy and Spain.

As handled by the study authors: Estimation of nucleated cell counts relied on the amplification of reference gene primers. Sequencing used immunoSEQ multiplex PCR; TCRdb keeps in-frame clones, though not all of them. Clone size and V and J calls were adopted from that table, with D and trimming inferred from the DNA. The sample includes tens of thousands of clones, approximately 90% of them seen just once. Participant age was roughly 18 to 100 years, and participants resided in 20 to 30 US areas. The J segment lost 2 bases and the V segment lost 6 bases, leaving 4 bases of the junction unmatched. The CDR3 spans 14 residues. The germline CDR1 and CDR2 sequences are SEHNR and FQNEAQ (reference sequence).

V and J are TRBV7-9 and TRBJ2-3; 8 bases fit TRBD1. Input material: PBMCs or T cells enriched from blood (not recorded which). This receptor was taken from a woman in her fifties or sixties with acute COVID-19. CDR3 sequence (DNA): TGTGCCAGCAGTTCGACAGGGGACACAGATACGCAGTATTTT. It codes for CASSSTGDTDTQYF.